This T cell receptor beta chain was observed in a study of T cell responses to AZD1222 COVID-19 vaccine. Study-wide results and limits: At study baseline, merely six AZD1222 recipients were seropositive. In a largely white British group with more females than males, clonal diversity was possibly underestimated. Sampled repertoires all dated from after the peak T cell response.

CDR1 and CDR2 (germline): MDHEN, SYDVKM. This CDR3 has 14 amino acids. Trimming removed 6 bases from V and 7 bases from J, with 18 bases in between. About this clone: What it recognizes is unknown.

TCRdb's table, derived via immunoSEQ multiplex PCR, lists solely in-frame clones and lacks some. This table holds tens of thousands of clones, 65% to 85% found once. This sequence joins TRBV28 and TRBJ1-2; the D gene is possibly TRBD1 (5 bases). This TCR was sampled from an adult who received the AZD1222 COVID-19 vaccine. The sample here was peripheral blood, taken 28 days after the second AZD1222 dose. This CDR3 is CASRQPGPNIGYTF. The DNA of the CDR3 is TGTGCCAGCAGACAACCGGGACCGAATATTGGCTACACCTTC.